What follows are 20 T cell receptor beta chains derived from one specimen sequenced in a study of beta chain features in type 1 diabetes (dated 2018 in TCRdb). The research as a whole found: In all four CD4+ subsets, TCRB CDR3 length was moderately but significantly shorter in type 1 diabetes patients.

Receptors were amplified or captured by the immunoSEQ multiplex PCR assay. The entire amount of isolated RNA was reverse transcribed using the High Capacity cDNA Reverse Transcription Kit, so the sequenced TCRB transcripts were expressed ones. TCRdb holds this immuneACCESS table with in-frame rearrangements only. Some clones are missing; in checked studies, unresolved V genes explain under half, and the rest has no known cause. This sample is represented by about 120,000 clones; about a sixth of them were singletons. The ten largest clones add up to over 2% of the sample. No cognate antigen is known for these TCRs. Sequences were obtained from central memory CD4+ T cells from blood. These receptors all stem from a man between 25 and 39 years old with type 1 diabetes.

The CDR3 DNA reads as TGTGCCAGCTCACAGACGGACAGGAATTCACCCCTCCACTTT. As protein: CASSQTDRNSPLHF. This chain uses TRBV18 with TRBJ1-6, with 7 positions matching TRBD1. Unmatched junction bases numbered 4, after V lost 4 bases and J lost 7 bases. CDR3 length: 14 amino acids. The germline V gene encodes CDR1 KGHSH and CDR2 LQKENI.

Only a few counts were recorded for this clone. This chain links TRBV6-6 with TRBJ1-4; 9 bases match TRBD1. The CDR3 extends over 14 amino acids. The V gene's germline CDR1 is MNHNY and CDR2 SVGAGI (reference sequence). V shed 6 bases and J 7 bases; nucleotides not matched to a gene: 6. This CDR3 is CASRLQGAVEKLFF. CDR3 bases: TGTGCCAGCAGACTACAGGGGGCGGTTGAAAAACTGTTTTTT.

This chain connects TRBV6-5 to TRBJ2-1; D gene unclear. V lost 6 bases and J lost 3, with 15 bases in between. Per the germline V gene, CDR1 is MNHEY and CDR2 is SVGAGI. The CDR3 extends over 15 amino acids. CDR3 loop: CASSQVWDLYNEQFF. Here the CDR3 DNA reads TGTGCCAGCAGCCAAGTCTGGGATCTCTACAATGAGCAGTTCTTC.

This clone was seen a few times. V is TRBV7-3 and J is TRBJ2-1; 10 bases are shared with TRBD1. Germline CDR1 is SGHTA and CDR2 is FQGTGA. The V segment lost 3 bases and the J segment 5 bases; nucleotides outside the gene matches: 10. This CDR3 has 17 residues. The CDR3 DNA is TGTGCCAGCAGCTTCCAGCCTGGACAGGGGGGGAACAATGAGCAGTTCTTC. Translation gives CASSFQPGQGGNNEQFF.

This clone was counted between two and nine times. This chain uses TRBV18 with TRBJ1-3; 8 bases match TRBD1. Germline V gives CDR1 KGHSH, CDR2 LQKENI. The CDR3 is 15 residues long. The trim removed 3 bases at V and 0 bases at J, leaving 1 base unmatched. CDR3 sequence (DNA): TGTGCCAGCTCACCGACAGGGGACTCTGGAAACACCATATATTTT. Encoded protein: CASSPTGDSGNTIYF.

This clone was seen only a few times. The chain carries TRBV5-5 and TRBJ2-5; D may be TRBD2 (5 bases). The CDR3 has 13 amino acids. Germline values: CDR1 SGHKS, CDR2 YYEKEE (reference sequence). V was clipped by 0 bases and J by 5 bases, with 8 bases between them. CDR3 in DNA: TGTGCCAGCAGCTTGGCGGCGGGTGAGACCCAGTACTTC. It codes for CASSLAAGETQYF.

This clone was seen a few times. Mismatch with germline at one junction end may stem from a read error. The J gene is TRBJ2-7, the V gene TRBV14, with 9 bases identical to TRBD1. Germline CDR1 reads SGHDN; CDR2 reads FVKESK. The CDR3 runs 16 residues. For the CDR3, the DNA is TGTCCCAGCAGCCGCGGGACAGGGATCCTGAGGTACGAGCAGTACTTC. This codes for CPSSRGTGILRYEQYF.

The rearrangement links TRBV7-8 to TRBJ2-7, with a possible D match to TRBD2 (6 bases). This CDR3 contains 14 residues. V was shortened by 6 bases and J by 0 bases, with 12 bases between the two germline ends. Germline values: CDR1 SGHVS, CDR2 FQNEAQ. The CDR3 bases are TGTGCCAGCAGTCTAGCGCCGAGCTCCTACGAGCAGTACTTC. It encodes CASSLAPSSYEQYF.

This chain links TRBV9 with TRBJ1-2; tentatively, D is TRBD1 (6 bases). Germline assignment: CDR1 SGDLS and CDR2 YYNGEE. V dropped 3 bases and J dropped 3 bases, with 21 bases sitting between them. The length of the CDR3 is 17 residues. The CDR3 loop reads CASSAPGRDTIDYGYTF. The CDR3 DNA reads as TGTGCCAGCAGCGCCCCGGGACGGGACACCATTGACTATGGCTACACCTTC.

This clone was counted only a few times. The chain recombines TRBV5-4 with TRBJ1-2, with unresolved D. CDR1 and CDR2 from the germline V gene are SGHNT and YYREEE (reference sequence). CDR3 length: 13 amino acids. The V gene lost 5 bases and the J gene lost 6 bases, with 14 bases spanning the gap. CDR3 DNA sequence: TGTGCCAGCAGTGTGGACGGGTCGGATGGCTACACCTTC. This encodes CASSVDGSDGYTF.

The rearrangement uses TRBV28 and TRBJ2-7; tentative D call: TRBD2 (5 bases). This CDR3 contains 13 residues. The germline gives CDR1 MDHEN, CDR2 SYDVKM. Trimming removed 6 bases at V and 2 bases at J, with 11 bases between. CDR3 nucleotides: TGTGCCAGCAGCCCTAGCCTAACCTACGAGCAGTACTTC. Protein: CASSPSLTYEQYF. Together with reference TRBV28 and TRBJ2-7, the CDR3 gives the full variable domain: DVKVTQSSRYLVKRTGEKVFLECVQDMDHENMFWYRQDPGLGLRLIYFSYDVKMKEKGDIPEGYSVSREKKERFSLILESASTNQTSMYLCASSPSLTYEQYFGPGTRLTVT.

This sequence joins TRBV10-3 and TRBJ1-2; no clear D. CDR1 is ENHRY, CDR2 SYGVKD, per germline. The V end was cut by 0 bases, the J end by 4 bases, with 15 bases between. This CDR3 has 16 amino acids. CDR3 amino acids: CAISESMAATSYGYTF. In DNA form, the CDR3 reads TGTGCCATCAGTGAGTCAATGGCAGCTACCTCCTATGGCTACACCTTC.

This clone was picked up a small number of times. V gene TRBV11-2 combines with J gene TRBJ2-7; TRBD1 aligns across 8 bases. Trimming took 6 bases from V and 3 from J; bases not matched to a gene: 10. The CDR3 extends over 15 amino acids. The germline V gene encodes CDR1 SGHAT and CDR2 FQNNGV. The CDR3 DNA is TGTGCCAGCAGGAACATTCGACAGGGGATCTACGAGCAGTACTTC. Its translation is CASRNIRQGIYEQYF.

The chain uses TRBV7-2 and TRBJ2-5; the D gene could be TRBD1 or TRBD2 (5 bases each). Germline CDR1 is SGHTA and CDR2 is FQGNSA. The germline V and J ends were trimmed by 5 bases and 4 bases, with 14 bases remaining between them. The CDR3 is 14 amino acids. CDR3 amino acids: CASSRDQGRETQYF. The CDR3 region has the DNA TGTGCCAGCAGCCGGGACCAGGGTCGAGAGACCCAGTACTTC.

On this clone: Different DNA sequences within this sample yield the same CDR3. The CDR3 DNA reads TGTGCCAGCAGTGCAGGGGACTATGGCTACACCTTC. Amino acid sequence: CASSAGDYGYTF. The rearrangement uses TRBV6-5 and TRBJ1-2; D is possibly TRBD1 (6 bases). V lost 5 bases and J 3 bases, leaving 7 bases between the germline ends. Germline assignment: CDR1 MNHEY and CDR2 SVGAGI. This CDR3 has 12 residues.

This clone was counted only a few times. The genes are TRBV7-2 and TRBJ1-6; the D is unclear. Looked up from germline, CDR1 is SGHTA and CDR2 is FQGNSA. CDR3 size: 16 residues. V was cut by 2 bases and J by 6 bases, with 14 bases left in between. The CDR3 loop reads CASSLSYSAGNSPLHF. The CDR3 coding sequence is TGTGCCAGCAGCTTATCCTACAGCGCGGGTAATTCACCCCTCCACTTT.

This clone occurred a few times. The chain recombines TRBV4-2 with TRBJ2-7; TRBD1 matches at 7 bases. This CDR3 spans 13 amino acids. V trimming: 1 base; J trimming: 5 bases; junction bases outside the gene matches: 2. Per germline, CDR1 LGHNA and CDR2 YNFKEQ. CDR3 bases: TGTGCCAGCAGCCAAGGGACAGGAGACGAGCAGTACTTC. It yields the protein CASSQGTGDEQYF.

The rearrangement joins TRBV11-2 to TRBJ1-4, with TRBD1 identical over 8 bases. CDR3 length equals 14 residues. The germline V gene has CDR1 SGHAT and CDR2 FQNNGV. V shed 2 bases, J shed 8 bases, and the junction held 4 bases outside the gene matches. CDR3 loop: CASSLQGAREKLFF. CDR3 bases: TGTGCCAGCAGCTTACAGGGGGCCAGGGAAAAACTGTTTTTT.

This clone was detected a few times. The genes are TRBV30 and TRBJ1-5, with 7 bases aligning to TRBD1. The CDR3 spans 13 residues. V shed 3 bases, J shed 3 bases, and the junction held 2 bases outside the gene matches. From germline, CDR1 is GTSNPN and CDR2 SVGIG (reference sequence). CDR3 sequence reads: CAWSRGDNQPQHF. The DNA for the CDR3 is TGTGCCTGGAGCAGGGGGGACAATCAGCCCCAGCATTTT.

This clone was observed a few times. The chain combines TRBV18 with TRBJ2-7; the D gene is possibly TRBD2 (5 bases). Trimming took 5 bases from V and 4 from J, leaving 15 bases between them. This CDR3 has 14 amino acids. The germline CDR1 and CDR2 sequences are KGHSH and LQKENI. The CDR3 DNA reads TGTGCCAGCTCATCGGACGGAGGTTCGTACGAGCAGTACTTC. Translating gives CASSSDGGSYEQYF.